Listed below are T cell receptor beta chains from one sample, sequenced in a study of CD8 T cells in ankylosing spondylitis. TCRdb processed the 5' RACE reads anew with MiXCR; each CDR3 protein has one entry. The sample holds just over 150,000 distinct CDR3 sequences; around 20% are singletons and the top ten take 7.8%. Sample: blood, either unsorted or a sorted T cell fraction (not recorded which). These receptors all stem from a male donor with ankylosing spondylitis or in good health (not recorded which). Each CDR3 is given with its conserved first and last residue. The D gene is left open where the match is weak. Rows give clone size only sometimes, using once, few, many, or a class for an expanded clone.

clone_size j_call d_call v_call cdr3_nt cdr3_aa
many TRBJ1-1 NA TRBV12-3/TRBV12-4 TGTGCCAGCAGTTACCCCCGAGGGGGTCCCACTGAAGCTTTCTTT CASSYPRGGPTEAFF
many TRBJ2-2 TRBD2 TRBV20-1 TGCAGTGCGTCCTCGGCAGCGGGAGATTTTAGGACCGGGGAGCTGTTTTTT CSASSAAGDFRTGELFF
NA TRBJ2-3 TRBD2 TRBV18 TGTGCCAGCTCCTCCCTAGCGGAGTTCACAGATACGCAGTATTTT CASSSLAEFTDTQYF
NA TRBJ1-1 NA TRBV20-1 TGCAGTGCTTCCCTAGGGGGACGTACTGAAGCTTTCTTT CSASLGGRTEAFF
few TRBJ2-5 TRBD2 TRBV28 TGTGCCAGCAGTTTGTGGACTAGCGGGCCGAACCAAGAGACCCAGTACTTC CASSLWTSGPNQETQYF
many TRBJ1-2 NA TRBV25-1 TGTGCCAGCTCAGCCAAGGACAGATCCTATGGCTACACCTTC CASSAKDRSYGYTF
NA TRBJ1-2 TRBD1 TRBV7-3 TGTGCCAGCAGTACGGACAGGGAGGACTATGGCTACACCTTC CASSTDREDYGYTF
many TRBJ1-1 TRBD1 TRBV2 TGTGCCAGCAGTGGGGACAGGGGGGGTAACACTGAAGCTTTCTTT CASSGDRGGNTEAFF
few TRBJ2-7 NA TRBV27 TGTGCCAGCAGTTTAATCGGGGGTAGTTGGACCTACGAGCAGTACTTC CASSLIGGSWTYEQYF
NA TRBJ2-4 TRBD2 TRBV6-2/TRBV6-3 TGTGCCAGCAGCCAGACTAGCGGGAGCATAGCCAAAAACATTCAGTACTTC CASSQTSGSIAKNIQYF
few TRBJ2-3 TRBD2 TRBV5-4 TGTGCCAGCAGCCCACTAGCGGAGGGGACAGATACGCAGTATTTT CASSPLAEGTDTQYF
NA TRBJ1-2 NA TRBV5-4 TGTGCCAGCACCCTCCGGGCGACACAGTCGAACTATGGCTACACCTTC CASTLRATQSNYGYTF
many TRBJ2-5 NA TRBV20-1 TGCAGTGCTAGAGACAGCTTCCAAGAGACCCAGTACTTC CSARDSFQETQYF
few TRBJ2-3 TRBD1 TRBV19 TGTGCCAGTCGGATTTATACAGGGGAGCCTAGCACAGATACGCAGTATTTT CASRIYTGEPSTDTQYF
few TRBJ2-7 NA TRBV7-2 TGTGCCAGCAGCTTAATGGGGGGCGCGGTGTACGAGCAGTACTTC CASSLMGGAVYEQYF
few TRBJ2-2 NA TRBV2 TGTGCCAGCAGTGAGATGGTTAGCGGTTACACCACGAACACCGGGGAGCTGTTTTTT CASSEMVSGYTTNTGELFF
many TRBJ2-1 NA TRBV4-2 TGTGCCAGCAGCACCCAGGACGTACTTAGCTCCTACAATGAGCAGTTCTTC CASSTQDVLSSYNEQFF
NA TRBJ2-5 NA TRBV29-1 TGCAGCGTTGGTTACGGGACCCAGTACTTC CSVGYGTQYF
NA TRBJ2-3 TRBD2 TRBV7-9 TGTGCCAGCAGCTTAGATAGGGCTAGCGGAGTAACAGATACGCAGTATTTT CASSLDRASGVTDTQYF
NA TRBJ2-7 NA TRBV19 TGTGCCAGTAGTATGGAGGGGTCCTACGAGCAGTACTTC CASSMEGSYEQYF
many TRBJ1-5 TRBD1 TRBV28 TGTGCCAGCAGTTTATTCCCCAGGGGGGATAATCAGCCCCAGCATTTT CASSLFPRGDNQPQHF
many TRBJ1-6 NA TRBV20-1 TGCAGTGCTGGGAGGACCGATTCACCCCTCCACTTT CSAGRTDSPLHF
many TRBJ2-1 NA TRBV11-2 TGTGCCAGCAGCGTTCGGGCAGACTACAATGAGCAGTTCTTC CASSVRADYNEQFF
NA TRBJ2-1 TRBD2 TRBV28 TGTGCCAGCAGTGGGAGACTAGCGGGATCGAGCAATGAGCAGTTCTTC CASSGRLAGSSNEQFF
many TRBJ2-3 NA TRBV29-1 TGCAGCGTTGAAGGGCTGGGCAGCACAGATACGCAGTATTTT CSVEGLGSTDTQYF
NA TRBJ2-7 NA TRBV20-1 TGCAGTGCCTACTGGGACTCATCCGAGCAGTACTTC CSAYWDSSEQYF
NA TRBJ2-3 NA TRBV7-2 TGTGCCAGCAGCTTAGGAGGTTCGGGAGATACGCAGTATTTT CASSLGGSGDTQYF
few TRBJ2-7 TRBD2 TRBV30 TGTGCCTGGAGTGTACGGTCGCTAGCGGGAGCTCGCGAGCAGTACTTC CAWSVRSLAGAREQYF
NA TRBJ2-7 NA TRBV10-3 TGTGCCATCAGTGAGACCGCGCTTGAGCAGTACTTC CAISETALEQYF
NA TRBJ2-2 NA TRBV18 TGTGCCAGCTCACCTCCGGGGGAAACCGGGGAGCTGTTTTTT CASSPPGETGELFF
few TRBJ2-7 NA TRBV20-1 TGCAGTGCTAAAGGACTGTGGGAGGAGCAGTACTTC CSAKGLWEEQYF
many TRBJ2-3 NA TRBV29-1 TGCAGCGTTGCCCCCGGAGGGGGAGATACGCAGTATTTT CSVAPGGGDTQYF
many TRBJ2-3 NA TRBV15 TGTGCCACCAGCAGAGATAGAGATACGCAGTATTTT CATSRDRDTQYF
NA TRBJ2-1 TRBD2 TRBV7-4 TGTGCCAGCAGCTTAGCTTTGGGGGCGCGGCTAGCGGGAGGGAAGTCCAGCTCCTACAATGAGCAGTTCTTC CASSLALGARLAGGKSSSYNEQFF
many TRBJ2-5 NA TRBV24-1 TGTGCCACCAGTGGTTCCCATTTGGAGACCCAGTACTTC CATSGSHLETQYF
NA TRBJ2-2 NA TRBV6-4 TGTGCCAGCAGTGAGCCAGGCTTAAACACCGGGGAGCTGTTTTTT CASSEPGLNTGELFF
NA TRBJ2-5 TRBD2 TRBV6-5 TGTGCCAGCAGTTACGGAGCGGGAGGGAAAGAGACCCAGTACTTC CASSYGAGGKETQYF
many TRBJ1-3 NA TRBV20-1 TGCAGTGCCCAAGACCGGGGGGCCTACTCTGGAAACACCATATATTTT CSAQDRGAYSGNTIYF
NA TRBJ2-2 NA TRBV20-1 TGCAGTGCTAGAGACGCGAGGGCCGACACCGGGGAGCTGTTTTTT CSARDARADTGELFF
many TRBJ2-2 NA TRBV5-1 TGCGCCAGCAGCCCAACGGTAGAAACCGGGGAGCTGTTTTTT CASSPTVETGELFF
NA TRBJ1-1 TRBD1 TRBV29-1 TGCAGCGTCAGAACAGGGGGGGCCACTGAAGCTTTCTTT CSVRTGGATEAFF
many TRBJ2-1 NA TRBV5-6 TGTGCCAGCAGCCTGAATAGCGGTCGCTCCTACAATGAGCAGTTCTTC CASSLNSGRSYNEQFF
few TRBJ1-5 NA TRBV10-3 TGTGCCATCAGTGTGGGGGAGGATCAGCCCCAGCATTTT CAISVGEDQPQHF
NA TRBJ2-5 TRBD2 TRBV14 TGTGCCAGCAATGCGGGGGGAAGAGAGACCCAGTACTTC CASNAGGRETQYF
many TRBJ1-4 NA TRBV7-8 TGTGCCAGCAGCTTAGCGCGGTTCGTGGGGTTAACGAAAGGGAATGAAAAACTGTTTTTT CASSLARFVGLTKGNEKLFF
NA TRBJ2-3 NA TRBV5-1 TGCGCCAGCAGCTACGGGACTTCAGAGGGGGCAGATACGCAGTATTTT CASSYGTSEGADTQYF
NA TRBJ2-7 NA TRBV13 TGTGCCAGCAGCTCCCACCACCCTAACAGGGTTAGGCCCTACGAGCAGTACTTC CASSSHHPNRVRPYEQYF
many TRBJ2-2 NA TRBV29-1 TGCAGCGTGCCGGGACCCCGGAACACCGGGGAGCTGTTTTTT CSVPGPRNTGELFF
many TRBJ2-2 TRBD1 TRBV5-1 TGCGCCAGCAGCTTGGCCGTGACAGGGGGCACCGGGGAGCTGTTTTTT CASSLAVTGGTGELFF
few TRBJ2-1 NA TRBV5-1 TGCGCCAGCAGACCGGTGGGGACTTCATGGAATGAGCAGTTCTTC CASRPVGTSWNEQFF
NA TRBJ2-3 NA TRBV20-1 TGCAGTGCTAGAGATAGGCTAAAGCTTAGCACAGATACGCAGTATTTT CSARDRLKLSTDTQYF
many TRBJ2-2 TRBD1 TRBV5-1 TGCGCCAGCAGCTACGGACAGGGGCTGAACACCGGGGAGCTGTTTTTT CASSYGQGLNTGELFF
few TRBJ2-7 NA TRBV18 TGTGCCAGCTCACCATTTGGAGGCCTAGTTACCTACGAGCAGTACTTC CASSPFGGLVTYEQYF